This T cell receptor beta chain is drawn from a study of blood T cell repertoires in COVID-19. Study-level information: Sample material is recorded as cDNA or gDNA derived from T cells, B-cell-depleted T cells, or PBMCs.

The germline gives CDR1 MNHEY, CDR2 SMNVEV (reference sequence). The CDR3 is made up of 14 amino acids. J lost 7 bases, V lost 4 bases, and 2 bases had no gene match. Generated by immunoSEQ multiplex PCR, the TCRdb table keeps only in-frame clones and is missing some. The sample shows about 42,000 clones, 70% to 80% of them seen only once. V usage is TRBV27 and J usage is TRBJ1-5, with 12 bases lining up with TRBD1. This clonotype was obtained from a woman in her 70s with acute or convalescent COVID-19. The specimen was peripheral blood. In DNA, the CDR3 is TGTGCCAGCAGTTCCGGGACAGGGGGCCAGCCCCAGCATTTT. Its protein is CASSSGTGGQPQHF.